The T cell receptor (beta chain) described here comes from a study of blood T cell repertoires in COVID-19. Study overall: Donors in the United States, Italy and Spain gave samples during acute or convalescent COVID-19. PBMCs, B-cell-depleted T cells, or T cells provided the cDNA or gDNA that made up the material.

Per the authors' pipeline: Amplification of reference gene primers was used by the study to estimate nucleated cell counts. Sequencing was performed with immunoSEQ multiplex PCR; in TCRdb, only in-frame clones are kept and a portion is missing. That table furnishes V, J and clone size, whereas the DNA furnished D and trimming. The sample carries under 200,000 clones, 85% to 90% recorded once. The V end lost 1 base, the J end lost 0 bases, and 13 bases lay between the germline ends. The CDR3 is 17 amino acids. CDR1 and CDR2 (germline): SGHTA, FQGNSA. Sequencing input: peripheral blood. The receptor comes from a woman between 65 and 79 years old with acute or convalescent COVID-19. This rearrangement joins TRBV7-2 to TRBJ1-5; D possibly corresponds to TRBD1 (5 bases). This chain's CDR3 is CASSLVGGTYSNQPQHF. CDR3 nucleotides: TGTGCCAGCAGCTTAGTGGGGGGTACATATAGCAATCAGCCCCAGCATTTT. The entire variable domain, with the rest obtained from reference TRBV7-2 and TRBJ1-5, is as follows: GAGVSQSPSNKVTEKGKDVELRCDPISGHTALYWYRQSLGQGLEFLIYFQGNSAPDKSGLPSDRFSAERTGGSVSTLTIQRTQQEDSAVYLCASSLVGGTYSNQPQHFGDGTRLSIL.